The 7 T cell receptor beta chains below all came from one sample that was sequenced in a study of cytomegalovirus exposure and HLA in healthy donors. Both 60 Vbeta primers and 13 Jbeta primers went into the PCR. Data came from immunoSEQ multiplex PCR; TCRdb stores just in-frame clones and leaves some out. The top ten clones hold 0.95% to 1.3% of a sample with roughly 180,000 clones, roughly 84% of them seen once. Material for sequencing was PBMCs. The receptor source for this set is a man aged 30-40 years in good health and CMV-seronegative.

CDR3 amino acids: CASSLDREETQYF. The DNA for the CDR3 is TGTGCCAGCAGCTTGGACAGGGAAGAGACCCAGTACTTC. This chain joins TRBV5-8 and TRBJ2-5, with D possibly matching TRBD1 (6 bases). There are 13 residues in the CDR3. V was pared by 0 bases and J by 3 bases, with 6 bases between. Germline CDR1 SGHTS, CDR2 YDEGEE.

The rearrangement joins TRBV5-6 to TRBJ2-5; TRBD2 aligns across 10 bases. CDR3 length equals 15 residues. J was trimmed by 5 bases and V by 4 bases; bases with no gene match: 8. Germline CDR1 and CDR2: SGHDT and YYEEEE. The CDR3, as DNA: TGTGCCAGCAGCGGAAGGAGCGGGAGGGGTGAGACCCAGTACTTC. Amino acid sequence: CASSGRSGRGETQYF.

The V and J genes are TRBV25-1 and TRBJ2-1, with 11 bases lining up with TRBD2. V lost 6 bases to trimming and J lost 8 bases; unmatched junction nucleotides: 6. CDR3 size: 14 residues. Germline assignment: CDR1 MGHDK and CDR2 SYGVNS. CDR3 coding DNA: TGTGCCAGCAGATTAGCGGGGGGGCCCCATGAGCAGTTCTTC. The encoded protein is CASRLAGGPHEQFF.

The rearrangement joins TRBV4-1 to TRBJ1-5, with no clear D. The CDR3 totals 14 residues. Trimming stripped 0 bases from V and 7 bases from J, with 10 bases between. The germline V gene encodes CDR1 MGHRA and CDR2 YSYEKL. In DNA form, the CDR3 reads TGCGCCAGCAGCCAAGACGGTATGTGGCAGCCCCAGCATTTT. Its translation is CASSQDGMWQPQHF.

This chain links TRBV6-1 with TRBJ1-5, with 7 bases identical to TRBD1. Trimming cost V 6 bases and J 7 bases; bases outside gene matches: 9. The CDR3 loop spans 14 amino acids. Germline V gives CDR1 MNHNS, CDR2 SASEGT. This chain's CDR3 is CASRTGLGSQPQHF. The DNA for the CDR3 is TGTGCCAGCAGGACAGGGTTAGGAAGCCAGCCCCAGCATTTT.

The chain joins TRBV5-1 to TRBJ2-5; TRBD2 matches at 7 bases. Losses at the gene ends were 4 bases for V and 5 bases for J; bases not matched to a gene: 8. From germline, CDR1 is SGHRS and CDR2 YFSETQ. The CDR3 loop spans 14 amino acids. For the CDR3, the DNA is TGCGCCAGCAGCAGCGCGGGGGTAGGGGAGACCCAGTACTTC. Amino acids: CASSSAGVGETQYF.

The rearrangement joins TRBV11-1 to TRBJ1-1, with TRBD1 as a possible D gene (5 bases). CDR1 SGHAT and CDR2 FQDESV come from the germline V gene (reference sequence). The length of the CDR3 is 14 residues. V was trimmed by 3 bases and J by 9 bases, leaving 17 bases between them. CDR3 region: CASSFPMGGDQAFF. CDR3 DNA sequence: TGTGCCAGCAGCTTTCCAATGGGGGGTGACCAAGCTTTCTTT.